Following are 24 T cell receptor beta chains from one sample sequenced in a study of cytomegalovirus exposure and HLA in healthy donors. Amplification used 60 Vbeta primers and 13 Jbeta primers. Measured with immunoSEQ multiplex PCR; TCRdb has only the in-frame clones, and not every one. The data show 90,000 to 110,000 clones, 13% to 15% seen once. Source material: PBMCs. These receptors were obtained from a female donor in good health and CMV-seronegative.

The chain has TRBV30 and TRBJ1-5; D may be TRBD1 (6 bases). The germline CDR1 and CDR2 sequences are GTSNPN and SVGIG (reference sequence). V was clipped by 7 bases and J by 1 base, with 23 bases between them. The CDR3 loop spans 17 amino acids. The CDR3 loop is CAYSWGPRGGSNQPQHF. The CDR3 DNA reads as TGTGCCTACTCCTGGGGGCCGAGGGGGGGGAGCAATCAGCCCCAGCATTTT.

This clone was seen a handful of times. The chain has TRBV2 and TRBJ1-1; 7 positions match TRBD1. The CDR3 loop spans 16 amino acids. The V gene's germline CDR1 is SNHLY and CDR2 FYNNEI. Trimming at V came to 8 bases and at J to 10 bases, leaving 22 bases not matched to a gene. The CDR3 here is CASSSGSTGPTRGAFF. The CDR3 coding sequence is TGTGCCAGCTCTTCGGGCTCGACAGGGCCCACACGCGGAGCTTTCTTT. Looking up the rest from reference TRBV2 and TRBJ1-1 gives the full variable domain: EPEVTQTPSHQVTQMGQEVILRCVPISNHLYFYWYRQILGQKVEFLVSFYNNEISEKSEIFDDQFSVERPDGSNFTLKIRSTKLEDSAMYFCASSSGSTGPTRGAFFGQGTRLTVV.

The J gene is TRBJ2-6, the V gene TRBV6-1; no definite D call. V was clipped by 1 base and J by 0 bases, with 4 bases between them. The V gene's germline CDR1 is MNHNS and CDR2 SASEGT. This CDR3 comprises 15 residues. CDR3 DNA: TGTGCCAGCAGTGAAGAGCACTCTGGGGCCAACGTCCTGACTTTC. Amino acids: CASSEEHSGANVLTF.

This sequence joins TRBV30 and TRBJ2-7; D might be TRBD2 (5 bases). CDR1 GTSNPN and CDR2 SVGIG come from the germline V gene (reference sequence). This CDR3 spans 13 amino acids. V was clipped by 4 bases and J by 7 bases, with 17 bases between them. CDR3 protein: CAWKGGRLTEQYF. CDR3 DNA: TGTGCCTGGAAAGGAGGTAGACTGACTGAGCAGTACTTC.

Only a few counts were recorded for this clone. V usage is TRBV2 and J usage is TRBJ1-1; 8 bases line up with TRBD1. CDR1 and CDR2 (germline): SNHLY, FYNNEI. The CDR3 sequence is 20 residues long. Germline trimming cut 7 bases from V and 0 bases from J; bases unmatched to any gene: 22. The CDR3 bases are TGTGCCAGCACTCGTTCGGACACAGGGGGTCATTGGATGATGAACACTGAAGCTTTCTTT. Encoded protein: CASTRSDTGGHWMMNTEAFF.

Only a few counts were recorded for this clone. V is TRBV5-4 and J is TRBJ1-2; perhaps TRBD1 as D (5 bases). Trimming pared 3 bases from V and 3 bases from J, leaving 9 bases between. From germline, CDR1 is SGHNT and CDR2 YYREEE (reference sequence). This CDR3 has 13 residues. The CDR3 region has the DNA TGTGCCAGCAGCTGGGACTCCGACTATGGCTACACCTTC. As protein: CASSWDSDYGYTF. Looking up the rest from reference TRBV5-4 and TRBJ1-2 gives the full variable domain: ETGVTQSPTHLIKTRGQQVTLRCSSQSGHNTVSWYQQALGQGPQFIFQYYREEENGRGNFPPRFSGLQFPNYSSELNVNALELDDSALYLCASSWDSDYGYTFGSGTRLTVV.

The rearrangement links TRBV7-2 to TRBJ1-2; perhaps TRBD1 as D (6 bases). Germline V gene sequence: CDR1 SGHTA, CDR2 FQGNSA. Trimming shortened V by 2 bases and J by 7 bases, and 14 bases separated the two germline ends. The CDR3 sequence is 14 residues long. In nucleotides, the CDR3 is TGTGCCAGCAGCTTATCGCTTCAGGGGTTTGGCTACACCTTC. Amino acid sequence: CASSLSLQGFGYTF.

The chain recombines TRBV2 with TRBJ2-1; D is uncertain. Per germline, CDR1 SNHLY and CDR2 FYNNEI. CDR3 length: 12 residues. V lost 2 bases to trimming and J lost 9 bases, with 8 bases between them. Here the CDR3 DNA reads TGTGCCAGCAGTGAAACTTATTCTGAGCAGTTCTTC. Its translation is CASSETYSEQFF.

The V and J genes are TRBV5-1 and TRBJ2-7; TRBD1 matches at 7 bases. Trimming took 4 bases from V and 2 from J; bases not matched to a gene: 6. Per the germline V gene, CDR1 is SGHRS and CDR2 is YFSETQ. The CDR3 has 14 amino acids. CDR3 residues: CASSAGDSTYEQYF. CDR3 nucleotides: TGCGCCAGCAGCGCAGGGGACAGCACCTACGAGCAGTACTTC.

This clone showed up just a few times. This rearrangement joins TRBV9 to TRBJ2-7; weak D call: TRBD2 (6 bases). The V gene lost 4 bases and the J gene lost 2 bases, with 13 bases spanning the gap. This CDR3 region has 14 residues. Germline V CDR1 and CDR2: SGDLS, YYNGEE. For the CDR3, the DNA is TGTGCCAGCAGCCCACGGGGGTATGCCTACGAGCAGTACTTC. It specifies CASSPRGYAYEQYF.

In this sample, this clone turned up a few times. This CDR3 is CAWGGQSNYGYTF. Written as DNA, the CDR3 is TGTGCCTGGGGGGGACAGTCTAACTATGGCTACACCTTC. The rearrangement joins TRBV30 to TRBJ1-2, with TRBD1 identical over 7 bases. From germline, CDR1 is GTSNPN and CDR2 SVGIG (reference sequence). Losses at the gene ends were 5 bases for V and 0 bases for J; bases not matched to a gene: 3. This CDR3 region has 13 residues. Based on the CDR3 plus reference TRBV30 and TRBJ1-2, the full variable domain is SQTIHQWPATLVQPVGSPLSLECTVEGTSNPNLYWYRQAAGRGLQLLFYSVGIGQISSEVPQNLSASRPQDRQFILSSKKLLLSDSGFYLCAWGGQSNYGYTFGSGTRLTVV.

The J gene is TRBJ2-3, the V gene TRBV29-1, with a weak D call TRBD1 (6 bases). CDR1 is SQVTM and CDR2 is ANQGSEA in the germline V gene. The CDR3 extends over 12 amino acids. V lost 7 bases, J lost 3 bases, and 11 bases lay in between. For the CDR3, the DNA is TGCAGCGCCGTCCAGGGGACAGATACGCAGTATTTT. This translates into CSAVQGTDTQYF.

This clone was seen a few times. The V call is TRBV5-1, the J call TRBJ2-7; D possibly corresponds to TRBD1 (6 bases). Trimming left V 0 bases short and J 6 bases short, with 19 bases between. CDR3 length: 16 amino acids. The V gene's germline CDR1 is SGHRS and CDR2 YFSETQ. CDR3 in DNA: TGCGCCAGCAGCTTGGAAGGGGGTGGGGGCGCCGGCGAGCAGTACTTC. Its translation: CASSLEGGGGAGEQYF.

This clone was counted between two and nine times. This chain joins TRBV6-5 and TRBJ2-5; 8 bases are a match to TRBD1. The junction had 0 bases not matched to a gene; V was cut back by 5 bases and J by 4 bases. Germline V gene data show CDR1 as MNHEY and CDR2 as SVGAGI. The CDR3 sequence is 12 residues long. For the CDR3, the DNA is TGTGCCAGCAGTACAGGGGGAGAGACCCAGTACTTC. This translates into CASSTGGETQYF.

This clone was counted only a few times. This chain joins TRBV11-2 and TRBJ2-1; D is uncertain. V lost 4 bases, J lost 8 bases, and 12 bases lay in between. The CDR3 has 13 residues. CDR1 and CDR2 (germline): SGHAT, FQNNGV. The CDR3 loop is CASSYLEIDEQFF. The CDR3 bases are TGTGCCAGCAGCTACCTGGAGATCGATGAGCAGTTCTTC.

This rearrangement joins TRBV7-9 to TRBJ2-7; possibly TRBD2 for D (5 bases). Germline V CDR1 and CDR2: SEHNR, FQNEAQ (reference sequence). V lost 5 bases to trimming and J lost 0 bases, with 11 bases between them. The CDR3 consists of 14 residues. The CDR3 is CASSPDSSSYEQYF. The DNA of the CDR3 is TGTGCCAGCAGCCCGGACTCGAGCTCCTACGAGCAGTACTTC.

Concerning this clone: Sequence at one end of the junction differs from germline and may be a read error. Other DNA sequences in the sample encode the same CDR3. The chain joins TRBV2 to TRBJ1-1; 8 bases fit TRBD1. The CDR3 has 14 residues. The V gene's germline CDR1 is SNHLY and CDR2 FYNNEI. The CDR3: CASSYGQGRAEAFF. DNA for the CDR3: TGTGCCAGCAGCTACGGACAGGGAAGGGCTGAAGCCTTCTTT.

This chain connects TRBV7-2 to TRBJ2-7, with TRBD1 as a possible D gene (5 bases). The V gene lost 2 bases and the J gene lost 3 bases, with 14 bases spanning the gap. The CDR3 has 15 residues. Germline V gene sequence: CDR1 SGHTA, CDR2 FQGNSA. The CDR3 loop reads CASSLYGALYYEQYF. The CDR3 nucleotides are TGTGCCAGCAGCTTATATGGGGCCCTGTACTACGAGCAGTACTTC.

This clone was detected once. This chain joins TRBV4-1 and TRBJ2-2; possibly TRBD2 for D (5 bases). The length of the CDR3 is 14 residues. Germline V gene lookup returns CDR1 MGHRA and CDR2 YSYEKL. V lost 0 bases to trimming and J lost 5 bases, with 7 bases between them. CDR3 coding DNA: TGCGCCAGCAGCCAAGAGGGCGGGACCGGGGAGCTGTTTTTT. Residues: CASSQEGGTGELFF.

CDR3 sequence (DNA): TGTGCTAGGGGGACAGGGAACACTGAAGCTTTCTTT. This sequence encodes CARGTGNTEAFF. The V and J genes are TRBV7-7 and TRBJ1-1; 8 positions match TRBD1. The CDR3 is made up of 12 amino acids. Germline V gene lookup returns CDR1 SSHAT and CDR2 FNYEAQ (reference sequence).

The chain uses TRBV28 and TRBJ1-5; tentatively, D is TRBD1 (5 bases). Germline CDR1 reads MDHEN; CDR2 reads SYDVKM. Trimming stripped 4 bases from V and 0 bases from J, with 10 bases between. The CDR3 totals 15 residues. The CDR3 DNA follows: TGTGCCAGCAGTTACAGGATTACTAGCAATCAGCCCCAGCATTTT. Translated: CASSYRITSNQPQHF.

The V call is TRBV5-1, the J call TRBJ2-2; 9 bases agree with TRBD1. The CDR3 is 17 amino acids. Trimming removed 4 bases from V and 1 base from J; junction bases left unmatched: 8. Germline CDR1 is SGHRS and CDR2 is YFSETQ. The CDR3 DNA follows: TGCGCCAGCAGCAAATCTATGACAGGGGGGAACACCGGGGAGCTGTTTTTT. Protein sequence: CASSKSMTGGNTGELFF.

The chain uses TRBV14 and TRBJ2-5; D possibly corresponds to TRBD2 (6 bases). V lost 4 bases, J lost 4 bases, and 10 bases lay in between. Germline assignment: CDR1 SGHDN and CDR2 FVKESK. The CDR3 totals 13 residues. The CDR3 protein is CASSLRGIETQYF. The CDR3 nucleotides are TGTGCCAGCAGCCTCCGGGGGATAGAGACCCAGTACTTC. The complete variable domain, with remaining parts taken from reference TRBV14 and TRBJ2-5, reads EAGVTQFPSHSVIEKGQTVTLRCDPISGHDNLYWYRRVMGKEIKFLLHFVKESKQDESGMPNNRFLAERTGGTYSTLKVQPAELEDSGVYFCASSLRGIETQYFGPGTRLLVL.

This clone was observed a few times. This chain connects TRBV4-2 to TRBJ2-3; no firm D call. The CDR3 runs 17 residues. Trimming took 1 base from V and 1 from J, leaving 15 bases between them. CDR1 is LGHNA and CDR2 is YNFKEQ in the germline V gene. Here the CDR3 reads CASSQVFQEVGTDTQYF. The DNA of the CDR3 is TGTGCCAGCAGCCAAGTTTTCCAAGAGGTGGGCACAGATACGCAGTATTTT.